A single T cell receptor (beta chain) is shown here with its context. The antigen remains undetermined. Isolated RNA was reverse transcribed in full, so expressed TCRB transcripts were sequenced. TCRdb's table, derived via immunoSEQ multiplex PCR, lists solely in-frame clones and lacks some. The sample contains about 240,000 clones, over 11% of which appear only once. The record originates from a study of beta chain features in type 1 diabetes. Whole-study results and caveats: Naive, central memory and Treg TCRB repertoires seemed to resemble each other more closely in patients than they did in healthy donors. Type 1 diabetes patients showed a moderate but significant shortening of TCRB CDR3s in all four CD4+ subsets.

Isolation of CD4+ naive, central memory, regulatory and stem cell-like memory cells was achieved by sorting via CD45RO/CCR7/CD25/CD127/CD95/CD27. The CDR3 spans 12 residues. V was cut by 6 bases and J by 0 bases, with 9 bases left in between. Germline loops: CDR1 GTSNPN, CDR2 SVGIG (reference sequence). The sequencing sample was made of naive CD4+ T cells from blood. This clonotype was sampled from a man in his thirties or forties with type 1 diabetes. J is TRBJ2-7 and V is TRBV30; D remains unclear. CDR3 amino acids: CACHALSYEQYF. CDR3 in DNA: TGTGCCTGCCACGCGCTCTCCTACGAGCAGTACTTC.